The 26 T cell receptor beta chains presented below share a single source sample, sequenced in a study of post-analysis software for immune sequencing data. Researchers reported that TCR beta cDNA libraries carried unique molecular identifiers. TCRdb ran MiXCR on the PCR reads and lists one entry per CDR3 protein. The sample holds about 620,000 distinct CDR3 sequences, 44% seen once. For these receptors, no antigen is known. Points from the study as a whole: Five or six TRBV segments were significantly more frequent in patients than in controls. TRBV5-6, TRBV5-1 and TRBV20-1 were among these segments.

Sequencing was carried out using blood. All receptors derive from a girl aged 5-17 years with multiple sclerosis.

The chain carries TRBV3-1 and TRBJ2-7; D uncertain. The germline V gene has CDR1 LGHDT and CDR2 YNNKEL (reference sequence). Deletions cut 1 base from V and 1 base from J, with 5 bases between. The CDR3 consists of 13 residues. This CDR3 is CASSQAGSYEQYF. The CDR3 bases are TGTGCCAGCAGCCAAGCGGGTTCCTACGAGCAGTACTTC.

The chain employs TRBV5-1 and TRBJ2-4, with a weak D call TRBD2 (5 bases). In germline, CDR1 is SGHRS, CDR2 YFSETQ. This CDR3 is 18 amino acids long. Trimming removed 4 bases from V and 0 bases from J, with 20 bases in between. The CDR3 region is CASSPGLSPQSAKNIQYF. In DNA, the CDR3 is TGCGCCAGCAGCCCTGGACTCTCCCCGCAATCAGCCAAAAACATTCAGTACTTC.

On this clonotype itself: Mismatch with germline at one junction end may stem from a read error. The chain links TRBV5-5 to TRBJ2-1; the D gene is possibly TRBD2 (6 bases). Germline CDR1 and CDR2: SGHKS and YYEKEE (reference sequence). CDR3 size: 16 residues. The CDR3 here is CASSPEWLAIYNGQFF. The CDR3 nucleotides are TGTGCCAGCAGCCCGGAGTGGCTAGCGATATACAATGGGCAGTTCTTC.

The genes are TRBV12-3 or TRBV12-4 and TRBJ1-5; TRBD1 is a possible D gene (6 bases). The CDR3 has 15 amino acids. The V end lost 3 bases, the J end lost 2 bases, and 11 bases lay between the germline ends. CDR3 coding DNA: TGTGCCAGCAGTTTGGGACACAAGGGCAATCAGCCCCAGCATTTT. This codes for CASSLGHKGNQPQHF.

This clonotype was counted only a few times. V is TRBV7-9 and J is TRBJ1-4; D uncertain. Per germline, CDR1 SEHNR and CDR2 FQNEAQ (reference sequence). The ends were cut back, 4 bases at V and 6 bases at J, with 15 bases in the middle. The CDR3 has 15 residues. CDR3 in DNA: TGTGCCAGCAGCTCCGGGCCCCACGGCGATGAAAAACTGTTTTTT. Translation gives CASSSGPHGDEKLFF.

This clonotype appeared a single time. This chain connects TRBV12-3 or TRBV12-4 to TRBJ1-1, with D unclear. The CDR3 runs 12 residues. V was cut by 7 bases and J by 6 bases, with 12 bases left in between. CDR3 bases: TGTGCCAGCAACTCCGGTAGGGCTGAAGCTTTCTTT. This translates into CASNSGRAEAFF.

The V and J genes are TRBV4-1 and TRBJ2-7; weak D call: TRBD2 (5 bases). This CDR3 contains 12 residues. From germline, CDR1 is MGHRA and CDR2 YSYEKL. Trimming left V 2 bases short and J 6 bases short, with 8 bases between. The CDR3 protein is CASSQPGVEQYF. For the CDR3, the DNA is TGCGCCAGCAGCCAACCCGGGGTCGAGCAGTACTTC.

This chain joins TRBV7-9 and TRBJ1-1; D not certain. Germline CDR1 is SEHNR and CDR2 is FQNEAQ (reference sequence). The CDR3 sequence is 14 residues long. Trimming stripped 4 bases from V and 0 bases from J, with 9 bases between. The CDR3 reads CASSWELVNTEAFF. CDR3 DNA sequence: TGTGCCAGCAGCTGGGAGTTAGTGAACACTGAAGCTTTCTTT.

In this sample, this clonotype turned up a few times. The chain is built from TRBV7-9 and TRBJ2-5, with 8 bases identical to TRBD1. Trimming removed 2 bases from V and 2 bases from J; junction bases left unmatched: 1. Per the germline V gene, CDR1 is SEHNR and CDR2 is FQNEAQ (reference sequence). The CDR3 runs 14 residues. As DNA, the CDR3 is TGTGCCAGCAGCTTAAACAGGGGGCAAGAGACCCAGTACTTC. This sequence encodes CASSLNRGQETQYF.

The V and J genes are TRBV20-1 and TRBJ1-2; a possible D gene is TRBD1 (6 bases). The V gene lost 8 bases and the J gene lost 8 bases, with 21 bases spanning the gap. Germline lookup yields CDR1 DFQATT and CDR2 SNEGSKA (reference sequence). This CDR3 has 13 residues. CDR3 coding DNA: TGCAGTACGAGCAGGGGCGGGTCGATCGGCTACACCTTC. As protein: CSTSRGGSIGYTF.

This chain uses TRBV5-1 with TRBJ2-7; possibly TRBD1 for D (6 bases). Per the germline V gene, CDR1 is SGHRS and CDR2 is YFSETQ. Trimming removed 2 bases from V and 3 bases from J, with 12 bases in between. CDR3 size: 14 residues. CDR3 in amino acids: CASSFNRVDYEQYF. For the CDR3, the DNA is TGCGCCAGCAGCTTTAACAGGGTAGACTACGAGCAGTACTTC.

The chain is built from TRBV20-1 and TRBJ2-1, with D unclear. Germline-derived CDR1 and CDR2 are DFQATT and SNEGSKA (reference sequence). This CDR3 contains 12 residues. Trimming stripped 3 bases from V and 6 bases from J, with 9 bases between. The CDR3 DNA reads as TGCAGTGCTAGTGGATCTACCAATGAGCAGTTCTTC. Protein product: CSASGSTNEQFF.

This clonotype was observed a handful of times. CDR3 protein: CASSAGPQANYGYTF. CDR3 sequence (DNA): TGCGCCAGCAGCGCGGGACCGCAGGCTAACTATGGCTACACCTTC. The chain is built from TRBV5-1 and TRBJ1-2; D may be TRBD1 (5 bases). This CDR3 region has 15 residues. V lost 4 bases and J lost 0, with 13 bases in between. Germline-derived CDR1 and CDR2 are SGHRS and YFSETQ.

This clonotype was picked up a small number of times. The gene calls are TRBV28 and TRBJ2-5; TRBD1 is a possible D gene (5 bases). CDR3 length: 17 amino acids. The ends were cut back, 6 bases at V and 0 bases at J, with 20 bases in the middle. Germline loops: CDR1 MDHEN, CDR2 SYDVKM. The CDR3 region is CASSRLPGFPYQETQYF. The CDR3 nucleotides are TGTGCCAGCAGCCGCCTCCCAGGGTTCCCTTACCAAGAGACCCAGTACTTC.

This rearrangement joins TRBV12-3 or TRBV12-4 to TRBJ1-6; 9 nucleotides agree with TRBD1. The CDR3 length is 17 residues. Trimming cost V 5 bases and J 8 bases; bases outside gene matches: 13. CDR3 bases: TGTGCCAGCAGTCCCCGCCCGGGACAGGGTATGGATTCACCCCTCCACTTT. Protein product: CASSPRPGQGMDSPLHF.

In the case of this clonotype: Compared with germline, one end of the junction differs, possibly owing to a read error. The CDR3 DNA is TGTGCCAGCAATTTAGGGGGAGGGGGAGCCTACAATGAGCAGTTCTTC. It encodes CASNLGGGGAYNEQFF. The chain is built from TRBV28 and TRBJ2-1, with a possible D match to TRBD2 (7 bases). There are 16 residues in the CDR3. Germline V CDR1 and CDR2: MDHEN, SYDVKM.

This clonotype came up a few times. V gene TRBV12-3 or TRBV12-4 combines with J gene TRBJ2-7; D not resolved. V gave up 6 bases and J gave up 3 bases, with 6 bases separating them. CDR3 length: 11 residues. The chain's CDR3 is CASSNGYEQYF. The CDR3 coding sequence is TGTGCCAGCAGCAATGGCTACGAGCAGTACTTC.

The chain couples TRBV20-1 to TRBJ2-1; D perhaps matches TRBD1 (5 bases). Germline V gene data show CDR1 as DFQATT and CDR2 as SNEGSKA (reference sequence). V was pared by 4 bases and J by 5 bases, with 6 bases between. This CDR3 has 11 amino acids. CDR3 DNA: TGCAGTGCTACCAGGGACAATGAGCAGTTCTTC. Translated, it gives CSATRDNEQFF.

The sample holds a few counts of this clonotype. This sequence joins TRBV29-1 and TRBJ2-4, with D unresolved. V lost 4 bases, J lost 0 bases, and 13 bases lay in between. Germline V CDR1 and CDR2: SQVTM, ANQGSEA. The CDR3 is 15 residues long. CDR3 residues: CSVVVGSEAKNIQYF. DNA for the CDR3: TGCAGCGTTGTAGTGGGCAGTGAAGCCAAAAACATTCAGTACTTC.

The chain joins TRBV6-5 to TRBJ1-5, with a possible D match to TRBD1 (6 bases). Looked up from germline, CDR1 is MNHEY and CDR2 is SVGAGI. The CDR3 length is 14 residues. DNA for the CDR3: TGTGCAGCCGGGACACCGATTAGCAATCAGCCCCAGCATTTT. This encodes CAAGTPISNQPQHF.

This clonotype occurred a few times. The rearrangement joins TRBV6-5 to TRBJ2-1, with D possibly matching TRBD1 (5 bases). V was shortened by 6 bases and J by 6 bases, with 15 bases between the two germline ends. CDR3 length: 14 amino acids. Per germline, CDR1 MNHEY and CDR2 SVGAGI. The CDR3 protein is CASSRVRSPNEQFF. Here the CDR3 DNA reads TGTGCCAGCAGCAGGGTCCGATCCCCCAATGAGCAGTTCTTC.

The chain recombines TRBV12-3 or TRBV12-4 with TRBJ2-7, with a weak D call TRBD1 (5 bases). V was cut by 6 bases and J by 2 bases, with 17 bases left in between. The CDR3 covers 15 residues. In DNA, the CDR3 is TGTGCCAGCAGCCCAGGGCCACCCAGGACCTACGAGCAGTACTTC. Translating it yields CASSPGPPRTYEQYF.

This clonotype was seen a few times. The CDR3 DNA follows: TGTGCCAGCAGTTTGGACAGGGGATACGGATTGTCCCAGTACTTC. It translates to CASSLDRGYGLSQYF. The chain combines TRBV12-3 or TRBV12-4 with TRBJ2-7, with 9 bases matching TRBD1. After removal of 3 bases from V and 10 bases from J, the junction contained 13 bases not matched to a gene. The CDR3 consists of 15 residues.

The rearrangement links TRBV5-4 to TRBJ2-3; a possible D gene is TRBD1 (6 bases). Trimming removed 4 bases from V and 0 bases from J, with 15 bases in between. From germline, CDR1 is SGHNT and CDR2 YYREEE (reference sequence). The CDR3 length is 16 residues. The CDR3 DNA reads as TGTGCCAGCAGCAAAAGGACAGCTGCTAGCACAGATACGCAGTATTTT. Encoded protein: CASSKRTAASTDTQYF.

The CDR3 sequence is CSAREGRGSEQYF. DNA for the CDR3: TGCAGTGCTAGGGAGGGCCGCGGCAGCGAGCAGTACTTC. The chain carries TRBV20-1 and TRBJ2-7, with D perhaps matching TRBD2 (6 bases). The ends were cut back, 3 bases at V and 6 bases at J, with 15 bases in the middle. Germline V gene data show CDR1 as DFQATT and CDR2 as SNEGSKA (reference sequence). This CDR3 is built from 13 residues.

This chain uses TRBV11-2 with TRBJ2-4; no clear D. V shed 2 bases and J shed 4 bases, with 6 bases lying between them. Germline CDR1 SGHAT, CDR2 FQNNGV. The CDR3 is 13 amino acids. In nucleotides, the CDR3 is TGTGCCAGCAGCTTACCCTGGAAAAACATTCAGTACTTC. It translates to CASSLPWKNIQYF.